These T cell receptor beta chains were read from a single sample in a study of blood T cell repertoires in COVID-19. Repertoires were generated with immunoSEQ multiplex PCR, while TCRdb's copy carries only in-frame clones and drops some. Of 100,000 to 150,000 clones detected, about 83% appear once; the ten largest clones hold 5% to 6.5%. Sequencing was carried out using peripheral blood. The receptors shown here come from a human donor in a cohort sampled during active COVID-19. CDR3s include the opening cysteine and the closing phenylalanine or tryptophan. The order of the fields is clone size, V gene, J gene, D gene, CDR3 protein, CDR3 DNA. A D gene is named only where the DNA matches it firmly. Not all rows give a size; the values are once, few, many and, for expanded clones, a class.

size: -; V: TRBV6-2/TRBV6-3; J: TRBJ2-5; D: -; CDR3: CASSYHLSGGTQYF; DNA: TGTGCCAGCAGTTACCACTTGTCCGGGGGGACCCAGTACTTC
size: -; V: TRBV5-8; J: TRBJ2-1; D: -; CDR3: CASSLVGSGNEQFF; DNA: TGTGCCAGCAGCTTGGTGGGTTCGGGCAATGAGCAGTTCTTC
size: -; V: TRBV4-2; J: TRBJ1-5; D: TRBD1; CDR3: CASSQAGTEYNQPQHF; DNA: TGTGCCAGCAGCCAAGCTGGGACAGAGTACAATCAGCCCCAGCATTTT
size: few; V: TRBV30; J: TRBJ1-5; D: TRBD1; CDR3: CACRGPGQPQHF; DNA: TGTGCCTGCAGGGGGCCGGGTCAGCCCCAGCATTTT
size: -; V: TRBV4-3; J: TRBJ2-3; D: TRBD2; CDR3: CASSQETSGYTDTQYF; DNA: TGCGCCAGCAGCCAAGAAACTAGCGGCTACACAGATACGCAGTATTTT
size: once; V: TRBV6-2/TRBV6-3; J: TRBJ2-7; D: TRBD2; CDR3: CASSYVTSGSHRYF; DNA: TGTGCCAGCAGTTACGTGACTAGCGGGTCTCATAGGTACTTC
size: -; V: TRBV4-1; J: TRBJ2-5; D: -; CDR3: CASSLVDDAGTQYF; DNA: TGCGCCAGCAGCCTTGTCGACGACGCGGGGACCCAGTACTTC
size: once; V: TRBV11-3; J: TRBJ1-5; D: TRBD1; CDR3: CASSFTGGAGNQPQHF; DNA: TGTGCCAGCAGCTTCACAGGGGGCGCCGGCAATCAGCCCCAGCATTTT
size: -; V: TRBV28; J: TRBJ1-2; D: -; CDR3: CASSLNGGYGYTF; DNA: TGTGCCAGCAGTTTAAACGGGGGGTATGGCTACACCTTC
size: -; V: TRBV5-1; J: TRBJ2-1; D: TRBD2; CDR3: CASRLAANNEQFF; DNA: TGCGCCAGCCGACTAGCGGCCAACAATGAGCAGTTCTTC
size: -; V: TRBV6-6; J: TRBJ2-1; D: -; CDR3: CATRSGPNPRNEQFF; DNA: TGTGCCACCAGAAGCGGGCCCAATCCGAGGAATGAGCAGTTCTTC
size: -; V: TRBV11-2; J: TRBJ2-7; D: TRBD1; CDR3: CASSTTGAHEQYF; DNA: TGTGCCAGCTCAACGACAGGGGCCCACGAGCAGTACTTC
size: -; V: TRBV7-2; J: TRBJ1-3; D: -; CDR3: CASSLGGDGNTIYF; DNA: TGTGCCAGCAGCTTGGGGGGAGATGGAAACACCATATATTTT
size: -; V: TRBV10-3; J: TRBJ1-1; D: -; CDR3: CAISDGQIALNTEAFF; DNA: TGTGCCATCAGTGACGGACAGATCGCGCTTAACACTGAAGCTTTCTTT
size: once; V: TRBV7-6; J: TRBJ2-3; D: -; CDR3: CASSFGGDTQYF; DNA: TGTGCCAGCAGCTTCGGTGGAGATACGCAGTATTTT
size: once; V: TRBV12-3/TRBV12-4; J: TRBJ1-1; D: TRBD1; CDR3: CASSPDREIAFF; DNA: TGTGCCAGCAGCCCTGACAGGGAAATTGCTTTCTTT
size: -; V: TRBV6-5; J: TRBJ1-1; D: TRBD1; CDR3: CASARTGNTEAFF; DNA: TGTGCCAGCGCTAGGACAGGGAACACTGAAGCTTTCTTT
size: -; V: TRBV7-2; J: TRBJ1-5; D: TRBD1; CDR3: CASNLQGASNQPQHF; DNA: TGTGCCAGCAACTTACAGGGGGCCTCGAATCAGCCCCAGCATTTT
size: -; V: TRBV10-2; J: TRBJ2-7; D: -; CDR3: CASSESGAATRHEQYF; DNA: TGCGCCAGCAGTGAGTCGGGAGCGGCTACACGCCACGAGCAGTACTTC
size: -; V: TRBV24-1; J: TRBJ2-5; D: TRBD1; CDR3: CATSDFKDRAQTQYF; DNA: TGTGCCACCAGTGATTTCAAGGACAGGGCCCAGACCCAGTACTTC
size: -; V: TRBV5-4; J: TRBJ2-1; D: TRBD1; CDR3: CASSFGQGAPNEQFF; DNA: TGTGCCAGCAGCTTTGGACAGGGGGCACCCAATGAGCAGTTCTTC
size: -; V: TRBV29-1; J: TRBJ1-5; D: TRBD1; CDR3: CSVGQGAGQPQHF; DNA: TGCAGCGTTGGACAGGGGGCCGGTCAGCCCCAGCATTTT